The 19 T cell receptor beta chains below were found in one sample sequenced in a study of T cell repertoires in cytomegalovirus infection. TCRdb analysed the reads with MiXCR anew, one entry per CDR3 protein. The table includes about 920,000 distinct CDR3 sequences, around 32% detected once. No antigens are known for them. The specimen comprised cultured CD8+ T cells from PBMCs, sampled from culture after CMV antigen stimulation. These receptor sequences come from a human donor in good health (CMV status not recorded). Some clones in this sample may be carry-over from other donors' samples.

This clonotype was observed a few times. This CDR3 reads CASSYPGTFSTDTQYF. The CDR3 DNA reads as TGTGCCAGCAGTTACCCCGGGACTTTTTCCACAGATACGCAGTATTTT. The V gene is TRBV6-2 or TRBV6-3, the J gene TRBJ2-3; weak D call: TRBD2 (6 bases). Per the germline V gene, CDR1 is MNHEY and CDR2 is SVGEGT. The CDR3 contains 16 residues. Trimming removed 2 bases from V and 2 bases from J, with 14 bases in between.

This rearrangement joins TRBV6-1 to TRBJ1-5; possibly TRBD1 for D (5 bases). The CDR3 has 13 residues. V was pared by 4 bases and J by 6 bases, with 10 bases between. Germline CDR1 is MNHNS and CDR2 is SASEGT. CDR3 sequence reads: CASSVRGIQPQHF. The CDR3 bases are TGTGCCAGCAGTGTAAGGGGTATTCAGCCCCAGCATTTT.

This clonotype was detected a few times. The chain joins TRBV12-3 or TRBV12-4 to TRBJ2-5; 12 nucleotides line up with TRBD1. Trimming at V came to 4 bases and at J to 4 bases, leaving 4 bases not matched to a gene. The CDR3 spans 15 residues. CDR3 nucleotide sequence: TGTGCCAGCAGTTGGGGACAGGGGGCGAGAGAGACCCAGTACTTC. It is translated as CASSWGQGARETQYF.

The CDR3 coding sequence is TGTGCCAGCAGTTATGGGGGGTTCTGGCCCGCTTTCTTT. It codes for CASSYGGFWPAFF. The V and J genes are TRBV6-1 and TRBJ1-1; D perhaps matches TRBD1 (5 bases). The germline gives CDR1 MNHNS, CDR2 SASEGT. Trimming shortened V by 5 bases and J by 11 bases, and 18 bases separated the two germline ends. This CDR3 is 13 amino acids long.

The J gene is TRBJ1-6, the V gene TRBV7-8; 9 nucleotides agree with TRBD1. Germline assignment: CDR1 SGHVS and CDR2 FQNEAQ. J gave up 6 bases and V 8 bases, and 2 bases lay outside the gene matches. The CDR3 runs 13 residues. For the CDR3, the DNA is TGTGCCAGCGGGGACAGGGCTAATTCACCCCTCCACTTT. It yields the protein CASGDRANSPLHF.

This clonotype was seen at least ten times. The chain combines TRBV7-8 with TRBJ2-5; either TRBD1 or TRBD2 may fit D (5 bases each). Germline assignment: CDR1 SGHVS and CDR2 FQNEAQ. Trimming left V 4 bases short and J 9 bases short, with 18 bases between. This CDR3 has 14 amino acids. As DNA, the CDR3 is TGTGCCAGCAGCTCCGGGACCTCCCTCGGGGCCCAGTACTTC. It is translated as CASSSGTSLGAQYF.

The CDR3 DNA follows: TGTGCCAGCAGTTTATTAGCGACCTACACAGATACGCAGTATTTT. Translated: CASSLLATYTDTQYF. The chain carries TRBV27 and TRBJ2-3; weak D call: TRBD2 (5 bases). This CDR3 contains 15 residues. Germline lookup yields CDR1 MNHEY and CDR2 SMNVEV (reference sequence). Trimming took off 1 base at V and 2 bases at J, with 10 bases between the two ends.

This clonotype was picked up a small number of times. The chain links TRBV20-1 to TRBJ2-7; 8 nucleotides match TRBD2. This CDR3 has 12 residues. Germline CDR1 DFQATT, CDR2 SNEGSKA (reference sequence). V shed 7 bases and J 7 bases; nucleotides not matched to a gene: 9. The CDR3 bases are TGCAGTGTTCCCGGGGGGGCAAGGGAGCAGTACGTC. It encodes CSVPGGAREQYV.

In DNA, the CDR3 is TGTGCCAGCCGGGGGTACACTGAAGCTTTCTTT. It codes for CASRGYTEAFF. This rearrangement joins TRBV6-1 to TRBJ1-1, with D possibly being TRBD1 (5 bases). The CDR3 is made up of 11 amino acids. The V end was cut by 8 bases, the J end by 3 bases, with 7 bases between. Germline V gene data show CDR1 as MNHNS and CDR2 as SASEGT.

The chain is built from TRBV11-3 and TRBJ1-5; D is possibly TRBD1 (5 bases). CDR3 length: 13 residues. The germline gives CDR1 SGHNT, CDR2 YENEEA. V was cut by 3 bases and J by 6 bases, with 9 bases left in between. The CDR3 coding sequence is TGTGCCAGCAGCTTTTGGGGCGCTCAGCCCCAGCATTTT. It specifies CASSFWGAQPQHF.

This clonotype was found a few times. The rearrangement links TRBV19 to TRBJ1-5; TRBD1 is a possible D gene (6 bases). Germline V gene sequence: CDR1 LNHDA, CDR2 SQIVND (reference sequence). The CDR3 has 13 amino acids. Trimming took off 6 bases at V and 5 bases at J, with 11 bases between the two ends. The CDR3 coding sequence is TGTGCCAGTAGCGGACAGCCATATCAGCCCCAGCATTTT. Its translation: CASSGQPYQPQHF.

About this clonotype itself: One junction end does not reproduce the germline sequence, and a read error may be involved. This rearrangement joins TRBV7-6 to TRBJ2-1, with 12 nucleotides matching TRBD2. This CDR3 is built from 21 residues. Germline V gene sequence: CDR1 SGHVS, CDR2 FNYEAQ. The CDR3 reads CVSSLIVGLAGGHSSYNEQFF. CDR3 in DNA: TGTGTCAGCAGCCTAATAGTCGGGCTAGCGGGGGGGCACAGCTCCTACAATGAGCAGTTCTTC.

The CDR3 region has the DNA TGTGCCAGCACCAAAAGGGACAGATCAACCGGGGAGCTGTTTTTT. This codes for CASTKRDRSTGELFF. This chain joins TRBV6-1 and TRBJ2-2; 7 nucleotides agree with TRBD1. Germline V gene data show CDR1 as MNHNS and CDR2 as SASEGT. Trimming cost V 7 bases and J 5 bases; bases outside gene matches: 10. CDR3 length equals 15 residues.

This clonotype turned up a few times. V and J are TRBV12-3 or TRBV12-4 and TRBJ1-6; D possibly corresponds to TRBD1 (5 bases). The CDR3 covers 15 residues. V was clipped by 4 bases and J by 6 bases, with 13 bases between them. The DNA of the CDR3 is TGTGCCAGCAGTTCTCCGGGACGGACTAATTCACCCCTCCACTTT. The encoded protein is CASSSPGRTNSPLHF.

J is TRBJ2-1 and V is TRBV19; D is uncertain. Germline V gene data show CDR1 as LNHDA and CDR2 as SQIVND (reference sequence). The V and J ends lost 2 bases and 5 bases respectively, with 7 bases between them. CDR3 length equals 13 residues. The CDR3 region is CASSISKNNEQFF. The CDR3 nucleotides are TGTGCCAGTAGTATATCCAAGAACAATGAGCAGTTCTTC.

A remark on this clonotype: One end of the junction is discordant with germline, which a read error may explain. For the CDR3, the DNA is TGTGCCAACAGCTTACGCGGACAGGGGCCAAGTAAGGACAATGAGCAGTTCTTC. It is translated as CANSLRGQGPSKDNEQFF. V usage is TRBV11-3 and J usage is TRBJ2-1; 9 bases are a match to TRBD1. Germline values: CDR1 SGHNT, CDR2 YENEEA. The CDR3 length is 18 residues.

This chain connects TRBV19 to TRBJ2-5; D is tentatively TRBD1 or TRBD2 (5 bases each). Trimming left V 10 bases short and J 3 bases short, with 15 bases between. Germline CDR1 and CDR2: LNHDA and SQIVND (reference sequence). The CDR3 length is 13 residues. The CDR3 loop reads CATQPGQEETQYF. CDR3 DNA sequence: TGTGCCACTCAACCGGGGCAGGAAGAGACCCAGTACTTC.

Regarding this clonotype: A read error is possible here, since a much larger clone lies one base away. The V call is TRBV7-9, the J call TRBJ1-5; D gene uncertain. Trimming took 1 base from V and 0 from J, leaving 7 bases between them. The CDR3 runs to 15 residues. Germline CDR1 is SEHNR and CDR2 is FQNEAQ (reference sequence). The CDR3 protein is CASSLGRDSNQPQHF. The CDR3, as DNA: TGTGCCAGCAGCTTAGGGCGGGATAGCAATCAGCCCCAGCATTTT.

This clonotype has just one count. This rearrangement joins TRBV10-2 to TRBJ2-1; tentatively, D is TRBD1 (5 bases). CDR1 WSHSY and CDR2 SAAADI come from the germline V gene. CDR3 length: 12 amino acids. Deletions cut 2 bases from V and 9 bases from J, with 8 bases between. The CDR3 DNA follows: TGCGCCAGCAGTGAGAAGGGGATTGAGCAGTTCTTC. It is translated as CASSEKGIEQFF.